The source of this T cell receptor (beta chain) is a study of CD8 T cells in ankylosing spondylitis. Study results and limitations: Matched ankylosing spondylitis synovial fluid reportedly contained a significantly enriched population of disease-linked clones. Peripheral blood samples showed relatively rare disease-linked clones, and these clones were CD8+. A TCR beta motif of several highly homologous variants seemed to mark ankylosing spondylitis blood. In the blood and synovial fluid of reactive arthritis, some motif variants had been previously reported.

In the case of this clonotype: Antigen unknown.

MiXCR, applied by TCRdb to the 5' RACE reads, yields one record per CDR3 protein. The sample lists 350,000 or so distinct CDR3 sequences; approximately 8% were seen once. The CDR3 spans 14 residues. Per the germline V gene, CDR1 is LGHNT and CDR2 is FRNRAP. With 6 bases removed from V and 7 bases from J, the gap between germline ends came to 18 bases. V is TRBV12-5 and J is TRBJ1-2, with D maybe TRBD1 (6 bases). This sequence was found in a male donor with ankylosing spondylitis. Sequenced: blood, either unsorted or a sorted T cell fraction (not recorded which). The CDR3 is CASGQGRGAAGYTF. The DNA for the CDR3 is TGTGCTAGTGGGCAGGGGAGGGGGGCTGCTGGCTACACCTTC.